A single sample is the source of the 21 T cell receptor beta chains below, sequenced in a study of T cell responses to AZD1222 COVID-19 vaccine. The method was immunoSEQ multiplex PCR; TCRdb's version includes in-frame clones alone and lacks a portion of them. This sample yields 150,000 to 200,000 clones, of which 85% to 95% are seen a single time; approximately 3.9% belongs to the top ten. The sequenced sample was peripheral blood, obtained on day 0 of AZD1222 vaccination. All receptors come from an adult in good health.

The chain couples TRBV18 to TRBJ1-3; D unclear. The CDR3 has 13 amino acids. Germline V gene lookup returns CDR1 KGHSH and CDR2 LQKENI. The germline V and J ends were trimmed by 6 bases and 2 bases, with 8 bases remaining between them. The CDR3 region has the DNA TGTGCCAGCTCCGACGGCACTGGAAACACCATATATTTT. This translates into CASSDGTGNTIYF.

The rearrangement joins TRBV5-4 to TRBJ2-2; D is possibly TRBD1 (5 bases). The length of the CDR3 is 14 residues. Germline V gives CDR1 SGHNT, CDR2 YYREEE (reference sequence). Trimming took off 4 bases at V and 8 bases at J, with 15 bases between the two ends. DNA for the CDR3: TGTGCCAGCAGCCGTGGACAACTGGAGGGGGAGCTGTTTTTT. Translating it yields CASSRGQLEGELFF.

The V and J genes are TRBV3-1 (or the pseudogene TRBV3-2) and TRBJ2-1; maybe TRBD2 (7 bases). Trimming took 4 bases from V and 2 from J, leaving 18 bases between them. The V gene's germline CDR1 is LGHDT and CDR2 YNNKEL (reference sequence). The CDR3 has 17 residues. The DNA of the CDR3 is TGTGCCAGCAGCCGCAGGGGCGGGGGAATAGCCTACAATGAGCAGTTCTTC. Translation gives CASSRRGGGIAYNEQFF.

The chain links TRBV9 to TRBJ2-1; D unresolved. The V end was cut by 3 bases, the J end by 0 bases, with 7 bases between. Per germline, CDR1 SGDLS and CDR2 YYNGEE. The CDR3 loop spans 14 amino acids. CDR3: CASSETVSYNEQFF. CDR3 bases: TGTGCCAGCAGCGAGACTGTCTCCTACAATGAGCAGTTCTTC.

This clone has only a few counts. The chain uses TRBV5-6 and TRBJ1-4, with a possible D match to TRBD1 (6 bases). Trimming removed 1 base at V and 7 bases at J, with 20 bases between. Germline values: CDR1 SGHDT, CDR2 YYEEEE. CDR3 length equals 17 residues. DNA of the CDR3: TGTGCCAGCAGCTTGTACGGTTGGTCAGCAGGGGTTGAAAAACTGTTTTTT. This encodes CASSLYGWSAGVEKLFF.

This chain connects TRBV6-5 to TRBJ1-2; no reliable D call. The germline gives CDR1 MNHEY, CDR2 SVGAGI. The CDR3 length is 15 residues. The V gene lost 2 bases and the J gene lost 5 bases, with 15 bases spanning the gap. The CDR3 bases are TGTGCCAGCAGTTACGGGCGCCGAGTCTCATATGGCTACACCTTC. Protein sequence: CASSYGRRVSYGYTF.

J is TRBJ2-5 and V is TRBV10-3; D is possibly TRBD1 (5 bases). The CDR3 is 14 amino acids. The V end lost 3 bases, the J end lost 1 base, and 9 bases lay between the germline ends. Germline values: CDR1 ENHRY, CDR2 SYGVKD. CDR3 in DNA: TGTGCCATCAGTGAAGGTGGGGCCCAAGAGACCCAGTACTTC. Its translation is CAISEGGAQETQYF.

The chain employs TRBV10-3 and TRBJ1-5, with D maybe TRBD1 (5 bases). The CDR3 extends over 15 amino acids. Germline V gene data show CDR1 as ENHRY and CDR2 as SYGVKD. Trimming pared 5 bases from V and 1 base from J, leaving 12 bases between. The CDR3 DNA is TGTGCCATCAGTAACAGTCAGGGAAGCAATCAGCCCCAGCATTTT. Translated, it gives CAISNSQGSNQPQHF.

The chain carries TRBV9 and TRBJ2-5; the match to TRBD1 covers 10 bases. Germline V lookup: CDR1 SGDLS, CDR2 YYNGEE. The CDR3 spans 14 residues. The J segment lost 4 bases and the V segment lost 3 bases, leaving 3 bases of the junction unmatched. The CDR3 DNA reads as TGTGCCAGCAGCGGGACAGGGGGTGCAGAGACCCAGTACTTC. Protein sequence: CASSGTGGAETQYF. The full variable domain, rest sourced from reference TRBV9 and TRBJ2-5, is DSGVTQTPKHLITATGQRVTLRCSPRSGDLSVYWYQQSLDQGLQFLIQYYNGEERAKGNILERFSAQQFPDLHSELNLSSLELGDSALYFCASSGTGGAETQYFGPGTRLLVL.

The chain uses TRBV3-1 (or the pseudogene TRBV3-2) and TRBJ2-2; D might be TRBD1 or TRBD2, each matching 5 bases. CDR3 length equals 16 residues. Germline CDR1 reads LGHDT; CDR2 reads YNNKEL (reference sequence). V lost 3 bases and J lost 5, with 16 bases in between. The CDR3 bases are TGTGCCAGCAGCCACTCTTCCGGGACCGGTACCGGGGAGCTGTTTTTT. This encodes CASSHSSGTGTGELFF.

The chain is built from TRBV5-1 and TRBJ2-7, with D unclear. The CDR3 spans 14 residues. Germline CDR1 reads SGHRS; CDR2 reads YFSETQ. V lost 0 bases, J lost 3 bases, and 10 bases lay in between. The CDR3 protein is CASSLEYEFYEQYF. CDR3 DNA sequence: TGCGCCAGCAGCTTGGAATACGAATTCTACGAGCAGTACTTC.

This chain joins TRBV27 and TRBJ1-5; weak D call: TRBD1 (6 bases). Trimming cost V 5 bases and J 0 bases, with 23 bases left between them. The CDR3 has 19 residues. Germline V gene data show CDR1 as MNHEY and CDR2 as SMNVEV (reference sequence). Here the CDR3 DNA reads TGTGCCAGCAGTCCCACAGGGACACATTGGAGATCTAGCAATCAGCCCCAGCATTTT. Its protein is CASSPTGTHWRSSNQPQHF.

V is TRBV6-5 and J is TRBJ1-3; D uncertain. CDR3 size: 15 residues. Germline V lookup: CDR1 MNHEY, CDR2 SVGAGI. The V and J ends lost 8 bases and 0 bases respectively, with 14 bases between them. The CDR3 loop reads CASGRKPSSGNTIYF. CDR3 nucleotides: TGTGCCAGCGGGCGGAAGCCGAGCTCTGGAAACACCATATATTTT.

J is TRBJ2-1 and V is TRBV19, with TRBD2 as a possible D gene (5 bases). V lost 3 bases to trimming and J lost 0 bases, with 15 bases between them. This CDR3 comprises 17 residues. In germline, CDR1 is LNHDA, CDR2 SQIVND (reference sequence). CDR3 in amino acids: CASSIYTRVSSYNEQFF. The DNA for the CDR3 is TGTGCCAGTAGTATCTATACGCGGGTAAGCTCCTACAATGAGCAGTTCTTC.

The rearrangement links TRBV6-5 to TRBJ2-2, with 9 bases that match TRBD1. This CDR3 is 15 amino acids long. V gave up 6 bases and J gave up 7 bases; unmatched junction bases: 9. Germline V gene data show CDR1 as MNHEY and CDR2 as SVGAGI. This CDR3 is CASRGWTGDGGELFF. The CDR3 nucleotides are TGTGCCAGCAGGGGGTGGACAGGGGATGGCGGGGAGCTGTTTTTT.

This chain links TRBV12-3 or TRBV12-4 with TRBJ2-5; D uncertain. The CDR3 has 13 amino acids. Trimming left V 2 bases short and J 3 bases short, with 7 bases between. The CDR3 sequence is CASSLLSKETQYF. The CDR3 bases are TGTGCCAGCAGTTTACTGAGCAAAGAGACCCAGTACTTC.

This clone was seen only once. The rearrangement links TRBV5-1 to TRBJ2-3; no definite D call. CDR3 size: 14 residues. CDR1 is SGHRS, CDR2 YFSETQ, per germline. V was trimmed by 1 base and J by 4 bases, leaving 10 bases between them. CDR3 protein: CASSLSPRADTQYF. DNA for the CDR3: TGCGCCAGCAGCTTGTCCCCTCGGGCAGATACGCAGTATTTT.

The CDR3 protein is CASSLPSHEQYF. The CDR3 DNA reads as TGTGCCAGCAGCTTACCTTCTCACGAGCAGTACTTC. The chain has TRBV11-2 and TRBJ2-7; no definite D call. Germline CDR1 reads SGHAT; CDR2 reads FQNNGV. CDR3 size: 12 residues. V gave up 2 bases and J gave up 5 bases, with 7 bases separating them. The full variable domain, with the rest looked up from reference TRBV11-2 and TRBJ2-7, is EAGVAQSPRYKIIEKRQSVAFWCNPISGHATLYWYQQILGQGPKLLIQFQNNGVVDDSQLPKDRFSAERLKGVDSTLKIQPAKLEDSAVYLCASSLPSHEQYFGPGTRLTVT.

The rearrangement uses TRBV10-3 and TRBJ1-5; TRBD1 aligns across 9 bases. The CDR3 totals 12 residues. CDR1 and CDR2 from the germline V gene are ENHRY and SYGVKD. The V segment lost 11 bases and the J segment 7 bases; nucleotides outside the gene matches: 6. CDR3 protein: CAVQGADQPQHF. The DNA for the CDR3 is TGTGCCGTACAGGGGGCTGACCAGCCCCAGCATTTT.

V is TRBV5-1 and J is TRBJ1-1; tentative D call: TRBD1 (5 bases). The CDR3 is made up of 15 amino acids. Per the germline V gene, CDR1 is SGHRS and CDR2 is YFSETQ. Trimming left V 3 bases short and J 7 bases short, with 19 bases between. CDR3 loop: CASSSDSRSLGEAFF. DNA of the CDR3: TGCGCCAGCAGCTCAGACAGTCGGAGCCTGGGTGAAGCTTTCTTT.

CDR3 region: CASGETGTPLEQYF. The DNA of the CDR3 is TGTGCCAGCGGGGAAACAGGGACCCCTCTCGAGCAGTACTTC. This chain links TRBV6-5 with TRBJ2-7, with D possibly being TRBD1 (6 bases). The V gene's germline CDR1 is MNHEY and CDR2 SVGAGI. Trimming stripped 8 bases from V and 6 bases from J, with 20 bases between. This CDR3 has 14 residues.